The next 10 T cell receptor beta chains were all read from a single sample in a study of T-cell memory formation after mild COVID-19. TCRdb reprocessed the 5' RACE reads via MiXCR and lists one record per CDR3 protein. Of a few hundred thousand distinct CDR3 sequences detected, over 8.5% appear once; the ten largest clones hold around 23%. The sequencing sample was made of PBMCs or a T cell subset sorted from them (not recorded which). The receptors derive from a man in his late teens or twenties who had mild COVID-19 (a few samples of this study predate the infection). Cell type and time point are not known.

This chain joins TRBV30 and TRBJ1-1; D gene ambiguous. Germline V CDR1 and CDR2: GTSNPN, SVGIG (reference sequence). Trimming pared 2 bases from V and 0 bases from J, leaving 4 bases between. This CDR3 contains 12 residues. The CDR3 sequence: CAWSIMNTEAFF. CDR3 nucleotide sequence: TGTGCCTGGAGTATCATGAACACTGAAGCTTTCTTT. Filled out from reference TRBV30 and TRBJ1-1, the complete variable domain reads SQTIHQWPATLVQPVGSPLSLECTVEGTSNPNLYWYRQAAGRGLQLLFYSVGIGQISSEVPQNLSASRPQDRQFILSSKKLLLSDSGFYLCAWSIMNTEAFFGQGTRLTVV.

The chain combines TRBV6-5 with TRBJ1-1; D is undetermined. V gave up 6 bases and J gave up 3 bases, with 17 bases separating them. The CDR3 is 15 residues long. Per the germline V gene, CDR1 is MNHEY and CDR2 is SVGAGI. This chain's CDR3 is CASRRQALGDTEAFF. In DNA form, the CDR3 reads TGTGCCAGCAGGCGGCAGGCCCTCGGCGACACTGAAGCTTTCTTT.

This clonotype was recorded at least ten times. V usage is TRBV5-1 and J usage is TRBJ2-2, with D maybe TRBD2 (6 bases). Trimming shortened V by 4 bases and J by 1 base, and 8 bases separated the two germline ends. Germline V gene sequence: CDR1 SGHRS, CDR2 YFSETQ. The CDR3 sequence is 14 residues long. For the CDR3, the DNA is TGCGCCAGCAGCACGGGACTGAACACCGGGGAGCTGTTTTTT. The encoded protein is CASSTGLNTGELFF.

This clonotype was seen only a few times. The chain joins TRBV4-1 to TRBJ2-7, with D possibly called TRBD1 or TRBD2 (6 bases each). This CDR3 is 13 amino acids long. Germline V gene lookup returns CDR1 MGHRA and CDR2 YSYEKL. V shed 3 bases and J shed 4 bases, with 10 bases lying between them. The CDR3 region is CASSQIGGYEQYF. CDR3 in DNA: TGCGCCAGCAGCCAGATAGGGGGGTACGAGCAGTACTTC.

This CDR3 is CAWSQGTTETQYF. The CDR3 nucleotides read TGTGCCTGGAGCCAAGGAACCACAGAGACCCAGTACTTC. The V and J genes are TRBV30 and TRBJ2-5; D unclear. The germline V gene has CDR1 GTSNPN and CDR2 SVGIG (reference sequence). V lost 3 bases and J lost 4, with 12 bases in between. The CDR3 totals 13 residues.

This clonotype was counted a few times. The chain couples TRBV5-1 to TRBJ2-3, with 11 bases lining up with TRBD2. V shed 0 bases, J shed 0 bases, and the junction held 6 bases outside the gene matches. This CDR3 spans 18 amino acids. CDR1 and CDR2 (germline): SGHRS, YFSETQ. Written as DNA, the CDR3 is TGCGCCAGCAGCTTGGCCCGACTAGCGGGGCTCAGCACAGATACGCAGTATTTT. Its protein product is CASSLARLAGLSTDTQYF.

This chain uses TRBV3-1 with TRBJ2-7; D uncertain. The CDR3 spans 13 residues. The germline V and J ends were trimmed by 1 base and 4 bases, with 8 bases remaining between them. CDR1 is LGHDT and CDR2 is YNNKEL in the germline V gene (reference sequence). The DNA for the CDR3 is TGTGCCAGCAGCCAAGCCCCTAATTACGAGCAGTACTTC. Residues: CASSQAPNYEQYF.

This clonotype was seen many times. The chain is built from TRBV5-1 and TRBJ2-7; D perhaps matches TRBD1 (5 bases). CDR3 length: 16 amino acids. Germline V gives CDR1 SGHRS, CDR2 YFSETQ. V lost 3 bases, J lost 3 bases, and 19 bases lay in between. CDR3 in amino acids: CASSSPVERQHYEQYV. The CDR3 coding sequence is TGCGCCAGCAGCTCCCCCGTCGAGAGACAGCACTACGAGCAGTACGTC.

The V gene is TRBV12-3 or TRBV12-4, the J gene TRBJ2-3; 8 positions agree with TRBD1. CDR3 size: 15 residues. The ends lost 6 bases at V and 2 bases at J; junction bases unmatched: 7. This chain's CDR3 is CASSRGQGNTDTQYF. The CDR3 DNA follows: TGTGCCAGCAGCCGCGGACAGGGCAACACAGATACGCAGTATTTT.

The table lists this clonotype with a few counts. This chain uses TRBV30 with TRBJ2-1; tentatively, D is TRBD2 (7 bases). With 7 bases removed from V and 7 bases from J, the gap between germline ends came to 17 bases. The CDR3 totals 13 residues. From germline, CDR1 is GTSNPN and CDR2 SVGIG (reference sequence). The CDR3 sequence is CAYWRGTSNEQFF. Here the CDR3 DNA reads TGTGCCTACTGGCGGGGGACAAGTAATGAGCAGTTCTTC.